Below, 23 T cell receptor beta chains from the same sample are listed, as sequenced in a study of blood T cells in healthy people across ages. PCR was performed a second time for roughly 7 to 11 cycles using a sample-barcoded 5' primer and a J-beta primer mix. Via MiXCR, TCRdb re-called the 5' RACE reads, giving one row per CDR3 protein. The data contain over 1,500,000 distinct CDR3 sequences, roughly 49% of them singletons. Sample: blood. Receptors were obtained from a woman between 35 and 50 years old in good health.

The chain uses TRBV6-2 or TRBV6-3 and TRBJ2-7, with 8 nucleotides matching TRBD1. The CDR3 length is 16 residues. The germline V gene encodes CDR1 MNHEY and CDR2 SVGEGT. V was pared by 0 bases and J by 2 bases, with 6 bases of the junction left unmatched. The CDR3 reads CASSYSMSRGPYEQYF. In DNA form, the CDR3 reads TGTGCCAGCAGTTACTCGATGAGCAGGGGGCCCTACGAGCAGTACTTC.

The chain is built from TRBV6-2 or TRBV6-3 and TRBJ1-4; a weak D match, TRBD1 (5 bases). CDR1 and CDR2 (germline): MNHEY, SVGEGT. This CDR3 has 13 amino acids. V was trimmed by 6 bases and J by 7 bases, leaving 12 bases between them. DNA for the CDR3: TGTGCCAGCAGAGGATGGGGCCCTGAAAAACTGTTTTTT. Translated, it gives CASRGWGPEKLFF.

Turning to this clonotype: This is likely a read error, given that the CDR3 carries no conserved phenylalanine or tryptophan at its end. The V call is TRBV13, the J call TRBJ2-7, with 9 bases aligning to TRBD1. The CDR3 spans 14 residues. V lost 5 bases, J lost 3 bases, and 5 bases stayed unmatched. Germline values: CDR1 PRHDT, CDR2 FYEKMQ (reference sequence). The CDR3 sequence: CASSGGQGVYEQYL. CDR3 sequence (DNA): TGTGCCAGCAGCGGGGGACAGGGTGTCTACGAGCAGTACTTA.

The V gene is TRBV28, the J gene TRBJ2-4, with D maybe TRBD2 (6 bases). The DNA end lines up better with TRBJ2-5; the J call may be wrong. The length of the CDR3 is 16 residues. Germline V gives CDR1 MDHEN, CDR2 SYDVKM. The CDR3 region is CASSPTVGRGPETQYF. In nucleotides, the CDR3 is TGTGCCAGCAGTCCAACTGTGGGGCGGGGTCCAGAGACCCAGTACTTC.

This chain uses TRBV6-5 with TRBJ2-4; weak D call: TRBD1 (6 bases). TRBJ2-7 explains the end of the DNA better; the J call may be wrong. There are 15 residues in the CDR3. Germline V gives CDR1 MNHEY, CDR2 SVGAGI. The CDR3 sequence is CASSYSAQGRYEQYF. The DNA of the CDR3 is TGTGCCAGCAGTTACTCGGCACAGGGTAGATACGAGCAGTACTTC.

This chain uses TRBV9 with TRBJ2-5; 14 bases align to TRBD2. The germline CDR1 and CDR2 sequences are SGDLS and YYNGEE. The length of the CDR3 is 17 residues. V was clipped by 3 bases and J by 2 bases; unmatched bases: 6. DNA for the CDR3: TGTGCCAGCAGCGCTGGACTAGCGGGGGGCCCACAAGAGACCCAGTACTTC. Residues: CASSAGLAGGPQETQYF.

The chain joins TRBV20-1 to TRBJ2-1, with 9 bases lining up with TRBD2. Germline CDR1 DFQATT, CDR2 SNEGSKA (reference sequence). This CDR3 region has 13 residues. Trimming took 3 bases from V and 7 from J; bases not matched to a gene: 4. In DNA form, the CDR3 reads TGCAGTGCTAGGCGGGGGGGCCGGAATGAGCAGTTCTTC. Its translation: CSARRGGRNEQFF.

This clonotype occurred a few times. The chain employs TRBV7-2 and TRBJ2-7; no definite D call. V gave up 1 base and J gave up 3 bases, with 10 bases separating them. Germline CDR1 is SGHTA and CDR2 is FQGNSA. The CDR3 is 14 amino acids. CDR3 sequence reads: CASSLGAQDYEQYF. The DNA for the CDR3 is TGTGCCAGCAGCTTAGGCGCGCAAGACTACGAGCAGTACTTC.

This clonotype occurred once. The CDR3, as DNA: TGTGCCAGCAGTGGATCATACAGGGGAGAGGAAGAGACCCAGTACTTC. Translation gives CASSGSYRGEEETQYF. V and J are TRBV6-1 and TRBJ2-5; 7 nucleotides match TRBD1. The CDR3 loop spans 16 amino acids. Trimming took 4 bases from V and 3 from J; bases not matched to a gene: 11. The germline V gene encodes CDR1 MNHNS and CDR2 SASEGT.

This clonotype appeared a few times. The CDR3 DNA sequence: TGTGCCAGCGCCGGACTAGCGGGGGGGCGTGGCACAGATACGCAGTATTTT. Encoded protein: CASAGLAGGRGTDTQYF. The genes are TRBV28 and TRBJ2-3; 15 bases fit TRBD2. J was trimmed by 1 base and V by 8 bases; bases with no gene match: 7. This CDR3 region has 17 residues. Germline V gene lookup returns CDR1 MDHEN and CDR2 SYDVKM.

This clonotype was picked up a small number of times. The J gene is TRBJ2-7, the V gene TRBV27; 9 nucleotides agree with TRBD2. CDR3 length equals 16 residues. After removal of 2 bases from V and 1 base from J, the junction contained 6 bases not matched to a gene. Germline loops: CDR1 MNHEY, CDR2 SMNVEV (reference sequence). As DNA, the CDR3 is TGTGCCAGCAGTTTACGGGGTAGCGGGGGATCCTACGAGCAGTACTTC. Translated, it gives CASSLRGSGGSYEQYF.

This clonotype was counted between two and nine times. The gene calls are TRBV11-2 and TRBJ2-5; TRBD1 aligns across 7 bases. The CDR3 is 16 residues long. Germline lookup yields CDR1 SGHAT and CDR2 FQNNGV. Germline trimming cut 5 bases from V and 2 bases from J; bases unmatched to any gene: 11. CDR3 sequence (DNA): TGTGCCAGCAGCGACTGGACAGGCCCCCTACAAGAGACCCAGTACTTC. As protein: CASSDWTGPLQETQYF.

The V gene is TRBV7-2, the J gene TRBJ1-2; the D gene is possibly TRBD1 (6 bases). The CDR3 totals 16 residues. Germline CDR1 is SGHTA and CDR2 is FQGNSA. The germline V and J ends were trimmed by 0 bases and 6 bases, with 17 bases remaining between them. The CDR3 DNA sequence: TGTGCCAGCAGCTTAGCGAGAGGGGGAGAGAAGGATGGCTACACCTTC. It is translated as CASSLARGGEKDGYTF.

The chain combines TRBV4-2 with TRBJ1-2, with D uncertain. Germline lookup yields CDR1 LGHNA and CDR2 YNFKEQ. The V gene lost 4 bases and the J gene lost 7 bases, with 13 bases spanning the gap. This CDR3 spans 13 amino acids. CDR3 sequence reads: CASSPRPVSGYTF. The DNA of the CDR3 is TGTGCCAGCAGCCCGAGACCGGTATCTGGCTACACCTTC.

This chain joins TRBV4-1 and TRBJ2-1; D not resolved. The V end was cut by 3 bases, the J end by 4 bases, with 10 bases between. The CDR3 is made up of 14 amino acids. CDR1 and CDR2 from the germline V gene are MGHRA and YSYEKL. In DNA, the CDR3 is TGCGCCAGCAGCCAGGATACGGTGTACAATGAGCAGTTCTTC. It yields the protein CASSQDTVYNEQFF.

The rearrangement joins TRBV21-1 to TRBJ2-4; the table gives TRBD1 as D, unverified against the DNA. The closer fit of TRBJ2-7 to the DNA end suggests the J call may be wrong. TRBV21-1 is reported as a pseudogene. The CDR3 consists of 18 residues. CDR3 nucleotides: TGTGCCAGCACCATCGAAGGAACAAGGGATCCCCTTACGAGCGAGCAGTACTTC. This translates into CASTIEGTRDPLTSEQYF.

Concerning this clonotype: A much larger clone sits a single nucleotide away, making a read error possible. This chain uses TRBV4-3 with TRBJ2-6; D gene uncertain. Germline CDR1 and CDR2: LGHNA and YSLEER. Deletions cut 0 bases from V and 0 bases from J, with 9 bases between. The CDR3 has 17 amino acids. The CDR3: CASSQDSPGSGANVLTF. CDR3 in DNA: TGCGCCAGCAGCCAAGATAGCCCGGGCTCTGGGGCCAACGTCCTGACTTTC.

The chain is built from TRBV6-5 and TRBJ2-1; 7 nucleotides match TRBD1. CDR1 MNHEY and CDR2 SVGAGI come from the germline V gene. The length of the CDR3 is 14 residues. V dropped 7 bases and J dropped 4; count of bases not matched to a gene: 7. The CDR3 is CASIRRGQYNEQFF. DNA for the CDR3: TGTGCCAGCATCAGACGGGGACAGTACAATGAGCAGTTCTTC.

Remarks on this clonotype: At one end the junction does not follow the germline gene, possibly because of a read error. V is TRBV20-1 and J is TRBJ2-3; unclear D gene. CDR1 and CDR2 from the germline V gene are DFQATT and SNEGSKA (reference sequence). The CDR3 runs to 13 residues. The CDR3: CSAYGPAMDMQYF. CDR3 in DNA: TGCAGTGCTTACGGTCCCGCTATGGATATGCAGTATTTT.

The rearrangement joins TRBV7-8 to TRBJ1-2, with 7 nucleotides matching TRBD1. V was clipped by 5 bases and J by 6 bases; unmatched bases: 18. The CDR3 is 17 residues long. The germline V gene has CDR1 SGHVS and CDR2 FQNEAQ. The CDR3 loop reads CASSPYPRTGHTNGYTF. In nucleotides, the CDR3 is TGTGCCAGCAGCCCCTATCCCCGGACAGGCCACACTAATGGCTACACCTTC.

The chain couples TRBV9 to TRBJ2-7; maybe TRBD1 (6 bases). The CDR3 runs 15 residues. Per germline, CDR1 SGDLS and CDR2 YYNGEE. Trimming removed 3 bases at V and 1 base at J, with 14 bases between. Here the CDR3 reads CASSAPGHASYEQYF. CDR3 DNA sequence: TGTGCCAGCAGCGCCCCGGGACACGCTTCCTACGAGCAGTACTTC.

This clonotype was seen a handful of times. The chain joins TRBV24-1 to TRBJ2-1; D gene ambiguous. The CDR3 is 13 residues long. The V end lost 4 bases, the J end lost 10 bases, and 13 bases lay between the germline ends. Germline V CDR1 and CDR2: KGHDR, SFDVKD. Written as DNA, the CDR3 is TGTGCCACCAGTGACCCCCCCCGGGCCGAGCAGTTCTTC. The encoded protein is CATSDPPRAEQFF.

This clonotype turned up a few times. The chain joins TRBV7-2 to TRBJ2-1, with 11 bases identical to TRBD2. The V segment lost 5 bases and the J segment 0 bases; nucleotides outside the gene matches: 9. The length of the CDR3 is 18 residues. The germline V gene has CDR1 SGHTA and CDR2 FQGNSA. This CDR3 is CASSTVRLAGGSYNEQFF. The DNA for the CDR3 is TGTGCCAGCAGCACCGTGAGGCTAGCGGGGGGCTCCTACAATGAGCAGTTCTTC.